These 11 T cell receptor beta chains were sequenced from one sample in a study of beta chain features in type 1 diabetes. Of the isolated RNA, all was reverse transcribed, and so the sequenced material was expressed TCRB transcripts. Measured with immunoSEQ multiplex PCR; TCRdb has only the in-frame clones, and not every one. The table lists 640,000 or so clones, more than 13% of them singletons. The antigens of these receptors remain unknown. Overall study results and limits: Patients with Type 1 diabetes showed moderately but significantly shorter TCRB CDR3s in all four CD4+ subsets.

The material sequenced was naive CD4+ T cells from blood. The receptors stem from a man aged 18 to 29 with type 1 diabetes.

This clone was observed a handful of times. V gene TRBV11-2 combines with J gene TRBJ2-5, with D unresolved. The germline gives CDR1 SGHAT, CDR2 FQNNGV. Trimming took off 5 bases at V and 5 bases at J, with 15 bases between the two ends. There are 14 residues in the CDR3. CDR3 in amino acids: CASSPVVGGETQYF. The CDR3 region has the DNA TGTGCCAGCAGCCCCGTAGTGGGTGGGGAGACCCAGTACTTC.

The sample holds a few counts of this clone. The chain is built from TRBV12-5 and TRBJ2-2; D is undetermined. The V gene's germline CDR1 is LGHNT and CDR2 FRNRAP. Trimming pared 5 bases from V and 3 bases from J, leaving 4 bases between. CDR3 length: 12 amino acids. CDR3 sequence (DNA): TGTGCTAGTGGTATCGACACCGGGGAGCTGTTTTTT. Its protein is CASGIDTGELFF.

This clone was seen a few times. Other DNA sequences in this sample translate to the same CDR3. The chain recombines TRBV25-1 with TRBJ2-4; D possibly matches TRBD1 or TRBD2 (5 bases each). Germline V gene sequence: CDR1 MGHDK, CDR2 SYGVNS. Trimming shortened V by 6 bases and J by 0 bases, and 15 bases separated the two germline ends. CDR3 length equals 16 residues. Written as DNA, the CDR3 is TGTGCCAGCAGGGACTCAACAGGCCTAGCCAAAAACATTCAGTACTTC. Translation gives CASRDSTGLAKNIQYF.

This clone has only a few counts. V gene TRBV4-1 combines with J gene TRBJ2-3; 12 nucleotides agree with TRBD2. V dropped 3 bases and J dropped 5; count of bases not matched to a gene: 6. Germline V lookup: CDR1 MGHRA, CDR2 YSYEKL. CDR3 length: 16 residues. For the CDR3, the DNA is TGCGCCAGCAGCCAGACCGGACTAGCGGGGCGAGATACGCAGTATTTT. This codes for CASSQTGLAGRDTQYF.

V and J are TRBV25-1 and TRBJ1-5; 11 bases agree with TRBD1. The trim removed 5 bases at V and 6 bases at J, leaving 6 bases unmatched. Germline V gene data show CDR1 as MGHDK and CDR2 as SYGVNS. This CDR3 has 15 amino acids. The CDR3 sequence: CASSMAGTGGQPQHF. In DNA form, the CDR3 reads TGTGCCAGCAGTATGGCCGGGACAGGGGGTCAGCCCCAGCATTTT.

The gene calls are TRBV2 and TRBJ1-1; D is ambiguous. Germline CDR1 is SNHLY and CDR2 is FYNNEI. The germline V and J ends were trimmed by 8 bases and 7 bases, with 17 bases remaining between them. The CDR3 extends over 13 amino acids. The CDR3 region has the DNA TGTGCCAGCCAGTATGGATGGCGGAATGAAGCTTTCTTT. This sequence encodes CASQYGWRNEAFF.

This clone was seen only a few times. The chain links TRBV10-3 to TRBJ2-5; TRBD1 might be the D (6 bases). V was pared by 8 bases and J by 5 bases, with 9 bases between. Germline CDR1 ENHRY, CDR2 SYGVKD. This CDR3 has 11 amino acids. CDR3 DNA: TGTGCCATCGGGGGCGCGGAGACCCAGTACTTC. As protein: CAIGGAETQYF.

The genes are TRBV15 and TRBJ2-7; TRBD1 or TRBD2 may be the D gene (5 bases each). The V gene's germline CDR1 is LNHNV and CDR2 YYDKDF (reference sequence). This CDR3 has 15 amino acids. V was cut by 0 bases and J by 6 bases, with 15 bases left in between. In DNA, the CDR3 is TGTGCCACCAGCAGAGATTGGGGGATTATCTCCGAGCAGTACTTC. Amino acid sequence: CATSRDWGIISEQYF.

The chain joins TRBV9 to TRBJ2-2; D possibly corresponds to TRBD1 (5 bases). The CDR3 covers 15 residues. The germline V gene encodes CDR1 SGDLS and CDR2 YYNGEE. V was cut by 0 bases and J by 5 bases, with 11 bases left in between. CDR3 nucleotides: TGTGCCAGCAGCGTAGAGTCAGGGCGGACCGGGGAGCTGTTTTTT. It is translated as CASSVESGRTGELFF. Together with reference TRBV9 and TRBJ2-2, the CDR3 gives the full variable domain: DSGVTQTPKHLITATGQRVTLRCSPRSGDLSVYWYQQSLDQGLQFLIQYYNGEERAKGNILERFSAQQFPDLHSELNLSSLELGDSALYFCASSVESGRTGELFFGEGSRLTVL.

J is TRBJ2-7 and V is TRBV7-9; 9 bases match TRBD2. Germline V gene sequence: CDR1 SEHNR, CDR2 FQNEAQ (reference sequence). The CDR3 length is 14 residues. The V segment lost 8 bases and the J segment 4 bases; nucleotides outside the gene matches: 9. CDR3 region: CASGKREDVYEQYF. In nucleotides, the CDR3 is TGTGCCAGCGGGAAGCGGGAGGACGTTTACGAGCAGTACTTC. Full variable domain (outside the CDR3, taken from reference TRBV7-9 and TRBJ2-7): DTGVSQNPRHKITKRGQNVTFRCDPISEHNRLYWYRQTLGQGPEFLTYFQNEAQLEKSRLLSDRFSAERPKGSFSTLEIQRTEQGDSAMYLCASGKREDVYEQYFGPGTRLTVT.

This clone was picked up a small number of times. The rearrangement links TRBV29-1 to TRBJ1-1; 7 bases agree with TRBD1. The germline CDR1 and CDR2 sequences are SQVTM and ANQGSEA. This CDR3 has 12 residues. Losses at the gene ends were 3 bases for V and 5 bases for J; bases not matched to a gene: 3. The CDR3 here is CSVETGRTEAFF. In DNA, the CDR3 is TGCAGCGTTGAGACAGGGAGGACTGAAGCTTTCTTT.